The 7 T cell receptor beta chains in this list originate from one sample, sequenced in a study of beta chain features in type 1 diabetes. Study-wide points: Within each of all four CD4+ subsets, Type 1 diabetes patients had TCRB CDR3s that were moderately but significantly shorter.

All of the isolated RNA was reverse transcribed, so expressed TCRB transcripts were sequenced. Assay: immunoSEQ multiplex PCR; the TCRdb copy retains only in-frame clones and omits some. The sample yields about 150,000 clones, around 13% seen once. The antigens for these receptors are not known. What was sequenced was central memory CD4+ T cells from blood. Source of these receptors: a young man with type 1 diabetes.

The V call is TRBV30, the J call TRBJ2-7; TRBD1 agrees at 10 bases. V lost 1 base to trimming and J lost 2 bases; unmatched junction nucleotides: 5. CDR1 GTSNPN and CDR2 SVGIG come from the germline V gene (reference sequence). The CDR3 loop spans 15 amino acids. Here the CDR3 DNA reads TGTGCCTGGAGTGGCCCCGGGACAGGGGCCTACGAGCAGTACTTC. This codes for CAWSGPGTGAYEQYF.

This clone was counted many times. This chain uses TRBV28 with TRBJ2-7, with D hard to call. Trimming took off 4 bases at V and 3 bases at J, with 16 bases between the two ends. Germline CDR1 MDHEN, CDR2 SYDVKM. The length of the CDR3 is 15 residues. The CDR3 sequence is CASSSPSRPRYEQYF. DNA of the CDR3: TGTGCCAGCAGTTCCCCATCCCGTCCCCGCTACGAGCAGTACTTC.

The V call is TRBV18, the J call TRBJ2-2; no clear D gene. Germline lookup yields CDR1 KGHSH and CDR2 LQKENI. The CDR3 runs to 15 residues. Trimming pared 3 bases from V and 1 base from J, leaving 9 bases between. The CDR3 coding sequence is TGTGCCAGCTCACCGGAAATTGGGAACACCGGGGAGCTGTTTTTT. Encoded protein: CASSPEIGNTGELFF.

The gene calls are TRBV5-4 and TRBJ2-2; either TRBD1 or TRBD2 may supply D (6 bases each). CDR1 and CDR2 from the germline V gene are SGHNT and YYREEE (reference sequence). This CDR3 is 18 amino acids long. V gave up 3 bases and J gave up 2 bases, with 20 bases separating them. The CDR3 spells CASSSTQWAGHNTGELFF. The CDR3 DNA sequence: TGTGCCAGCAGCTCGACCCAATGGGCGGGACACAACACCGGGGAGCTGTTTTTT.

In this sample, this clone turned up a few times. As DNA, the CDR3 is TGTGCCAGCAGCACGACTAGCGGGGGGAACAATGAGCAGTTCTTC. Translated, it gives CASSTTSGGNNEQFF. The chain joins TRBV9 to TRBJ2-1; 13 nucleotides align to TRBD2. Germline lookup yields CDR1 SGDLS and CDR2 YYNGEE. The CDR3 sequence is 15 residues long. J was trimmed by 5 bases and V by 4 bases; bases with no gene match: 3.

The chain combines TRBV20-1 with TRBJ2-3, with D uncertain. The germline CDR1 and CDR2 sequences are DFQATT and SNEGSKA (reference sequence). This CDR3 spans 11 amino acids. V was pared by 4 bases and J by 0 bases, with 2 bases between. The CDR3 loop is CSAISTDTQYF. The CDR3 nucleotides are TGCAGTGCTATTAGCACAGATACGCAGTATTTT.

The chain joins TRBV9 to TRBJ1-4; 11 nucleotides line up with TRBD1. Germline lookup yields CDR1 SGDLS and CDR2 YYNGEE. V trimming: 3 bases; J trimming: 10 bases; junction bases outside the gene matches: 5. The CDR3 consists of 14 residues. CDR3 sequence (DNA): TGTGCCAGCAGCGCGGACAGGGGGCGCGGAAAACTGTTTTTT. It specifies CASSADRGRGKLFF.